This TCR beta chain originates from a study of T cell responses to AZD1222 COVID-19 vaccine. CDR3 length: 15 amino acids. The J segment lost 4 bases and the V segment lost 3 bases, leaving 7 bases of the junction unmatched. CDR1 SGHTA and CDR2 FQGNSA come from the germline V gene. Using immunoSEQ multiplex PCR, the repertoire was profiled, and TCRdb retains in-frame clones only, with some absent. The sample includes more than 70,000 clones, roughly 88% of them seen just once. Sample: peripheral blood, taken on day 0 of AZD1222 vaccination. The chain employs TRBV7-2 and TRBJ2-5; 8 nucleotides match TRBD2. The clonotype was recovered from an adult in good health. CDR3 residues: CASSFSGTSLETQYF. The CDR3 DNA sequence: TGTGCCAGCAGCTTCTCCGGGACTAGTCTAGAGACCCAGTACTTC.